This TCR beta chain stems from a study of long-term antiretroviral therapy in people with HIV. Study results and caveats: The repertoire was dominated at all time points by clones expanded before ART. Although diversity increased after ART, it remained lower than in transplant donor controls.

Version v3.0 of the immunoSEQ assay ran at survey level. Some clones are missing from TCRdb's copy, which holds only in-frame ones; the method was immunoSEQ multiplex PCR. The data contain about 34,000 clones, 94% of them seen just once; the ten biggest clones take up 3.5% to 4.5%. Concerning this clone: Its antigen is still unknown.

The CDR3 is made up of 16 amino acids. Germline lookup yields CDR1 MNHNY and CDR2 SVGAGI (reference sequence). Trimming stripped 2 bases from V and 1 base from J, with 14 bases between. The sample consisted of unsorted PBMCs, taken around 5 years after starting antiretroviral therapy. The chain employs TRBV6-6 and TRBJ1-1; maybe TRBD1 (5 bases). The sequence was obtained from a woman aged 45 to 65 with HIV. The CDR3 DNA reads TGTGCCAGCAGTTACCCGCGGGGCCGGGGGAACACTGAAGCTTTCTTT. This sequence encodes CASSYPRGRGNTEAFF.